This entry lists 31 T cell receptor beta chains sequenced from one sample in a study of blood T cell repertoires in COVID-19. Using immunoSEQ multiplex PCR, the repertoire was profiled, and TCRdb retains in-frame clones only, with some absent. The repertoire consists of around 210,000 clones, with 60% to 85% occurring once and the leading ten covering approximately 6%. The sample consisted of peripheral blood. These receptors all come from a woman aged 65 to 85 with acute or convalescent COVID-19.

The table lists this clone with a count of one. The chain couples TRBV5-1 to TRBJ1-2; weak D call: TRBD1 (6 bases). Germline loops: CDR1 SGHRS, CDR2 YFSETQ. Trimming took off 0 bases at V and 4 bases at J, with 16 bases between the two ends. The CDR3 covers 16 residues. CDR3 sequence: CASSLAGGATPYGYTF. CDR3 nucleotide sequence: TGCGCCAGCAGCTTGGCTGGGGGGGCGACCCCCTATGGCTACACCTTC.

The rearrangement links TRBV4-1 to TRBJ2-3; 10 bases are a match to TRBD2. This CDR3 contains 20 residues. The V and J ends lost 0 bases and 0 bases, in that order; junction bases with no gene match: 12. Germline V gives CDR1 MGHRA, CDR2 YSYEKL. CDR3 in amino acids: CASSQDASGLASPSTDTQYF. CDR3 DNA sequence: TGCGCCAGCAGCCAAGATGCGTCGGGACTAGCGTCTCCTAGCACAGATACGCAGTATTTT.

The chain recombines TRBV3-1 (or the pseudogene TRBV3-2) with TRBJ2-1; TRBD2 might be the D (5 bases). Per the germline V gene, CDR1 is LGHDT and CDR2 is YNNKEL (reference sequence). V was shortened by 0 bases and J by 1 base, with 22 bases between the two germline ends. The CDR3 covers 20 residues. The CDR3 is CASSQEDGSRGLLSYNEQFF. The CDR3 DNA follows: TGTGCCAGCAGCCAAGAAGATGGGTCACGGGGTTTATTATCCTACAATGAGCAGTTCTTC.

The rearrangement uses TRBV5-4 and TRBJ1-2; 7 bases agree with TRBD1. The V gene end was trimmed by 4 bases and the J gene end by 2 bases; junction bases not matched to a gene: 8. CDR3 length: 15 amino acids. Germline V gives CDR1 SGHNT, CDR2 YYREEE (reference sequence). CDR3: CASSIPDRTNYGYTF. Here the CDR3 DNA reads TGTGCCAGCAGCATACCGGACAGGACCAACTATGGCTACACCTTC. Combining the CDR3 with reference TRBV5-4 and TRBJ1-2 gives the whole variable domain ETGVTQSPTHLIKTRGQQVTLRCSSQSGHNTVSWYQQALGQGPQFIFQYYREEENGRGNFPPRFSGLQFPNYSSELNVNALELDDSALYLCASSIPDRTNYGYTFGSGTRLTVV.

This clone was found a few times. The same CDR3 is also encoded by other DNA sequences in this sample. The CDR3 loop is CASSQDPGSGNTIYF. The CDR3 DNA is TGCGCCAGCAGCCAAGATCCGGGCTCTGGAAACACCATATATTTT. This chain links TRBV4-1 with TRBJ1-3; D uncertain. Trimming took off 0 bases at V and 0 bases at J, with 6 bases between the two ends. The CDR3 consists of 15 residues. Germline CDR1 MGHRA, CDR2 YSYEKL.

CDR3 DNA: TGTGCCAGCAGCCCACAACCCACGATTGGAAACACCATATATTTT. Amino acids: CASSPQPTIGNTIYF. This rearrangement joins TRBV9 to TRBJ1-3; D remains unclear. Germline CDR1 reads SGDLS; CDR2 reads YYNGEE. The CDR3 runs 15 residues. V shed 4 bases and J shed 3 bases, with 14 bases lying between them.

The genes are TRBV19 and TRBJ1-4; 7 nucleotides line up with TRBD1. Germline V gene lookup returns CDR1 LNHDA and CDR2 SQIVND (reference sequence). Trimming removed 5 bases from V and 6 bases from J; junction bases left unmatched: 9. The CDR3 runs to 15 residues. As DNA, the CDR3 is TGTGCCAGTAGTGGTGACAGGGCCGGGGATGAAAAACTGTTTTTT. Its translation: CASSGDRAGDEKLFF.

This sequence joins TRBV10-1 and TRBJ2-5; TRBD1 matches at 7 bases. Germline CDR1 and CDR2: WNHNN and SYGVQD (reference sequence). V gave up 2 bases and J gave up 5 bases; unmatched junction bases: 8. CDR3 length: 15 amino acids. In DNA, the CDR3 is TGCGCCAGCAGTGAGCGACAGGGTGTGCGGGAGACCCAGTACTTC. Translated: CASSERQGVRETQYF.

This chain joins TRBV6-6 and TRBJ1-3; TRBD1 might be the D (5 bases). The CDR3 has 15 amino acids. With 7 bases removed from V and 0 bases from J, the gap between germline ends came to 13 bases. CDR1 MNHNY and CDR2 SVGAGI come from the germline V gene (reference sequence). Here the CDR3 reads CASITGDGSGNTIYF. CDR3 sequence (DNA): TGTGCCAGCATCACAGGTGACGGCTCTGGAAACACCATATATTTT.

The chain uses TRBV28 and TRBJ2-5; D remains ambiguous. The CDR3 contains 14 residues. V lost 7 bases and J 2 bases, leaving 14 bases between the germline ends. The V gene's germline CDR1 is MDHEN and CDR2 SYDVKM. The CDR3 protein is CASTDMLAQETQYF. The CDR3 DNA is TGTGCCAGCACCGACATGCTGGCACAAGAGACCCAGTACTTC. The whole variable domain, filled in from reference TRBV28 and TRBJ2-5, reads DVKVTQSSRYLVKRTGEKVFLECVQDMDHENMFWYRQDPGLGLRLIYFSYDVKMKEKGDIPEGYSVSREKKERFSLILESASTNQTSMYLCASTDMLAQETQYFGPGTRLLVL.

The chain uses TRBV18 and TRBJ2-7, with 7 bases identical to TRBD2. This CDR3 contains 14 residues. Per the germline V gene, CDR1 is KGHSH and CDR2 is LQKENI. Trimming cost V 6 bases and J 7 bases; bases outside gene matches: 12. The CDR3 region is CASSGAGLGEEQYF. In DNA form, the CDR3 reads TGTGCCAGCTCCGGAGCGGGACTCGGAGAGGAGCAGTACTTC.

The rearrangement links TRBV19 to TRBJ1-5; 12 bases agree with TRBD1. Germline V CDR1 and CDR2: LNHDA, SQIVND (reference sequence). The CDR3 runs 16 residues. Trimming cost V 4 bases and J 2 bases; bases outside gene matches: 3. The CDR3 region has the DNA TGTGCCAGTAGTAGCGGGACAGGGGGCGGCAATCAGCCCCAGCATTTT. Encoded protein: CASSSGTGGGNQPQHF.

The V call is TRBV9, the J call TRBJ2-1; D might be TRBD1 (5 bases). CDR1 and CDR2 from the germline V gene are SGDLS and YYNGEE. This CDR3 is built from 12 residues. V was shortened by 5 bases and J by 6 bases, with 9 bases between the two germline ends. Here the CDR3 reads CASSSGFNEQFF. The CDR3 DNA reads TGTGCCAGCAGTTCAGGGTTCAATGAGCAGTTCTTC.

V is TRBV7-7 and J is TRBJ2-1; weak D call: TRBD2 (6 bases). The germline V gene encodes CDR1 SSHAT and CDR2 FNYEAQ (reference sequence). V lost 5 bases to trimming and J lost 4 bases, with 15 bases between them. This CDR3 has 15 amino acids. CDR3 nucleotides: TGTGCCAGCAGCCCATTAGCGGCCTCTTACAATGAGCAGTTCTTC. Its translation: CASSPLAASYNEQFF.

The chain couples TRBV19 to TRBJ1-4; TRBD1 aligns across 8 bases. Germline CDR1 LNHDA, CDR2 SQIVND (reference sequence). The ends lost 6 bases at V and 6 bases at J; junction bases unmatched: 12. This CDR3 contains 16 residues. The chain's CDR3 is CASRQGATEVYEKLFF. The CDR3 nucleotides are TGTGCCAGTAGGCAGGGGGCGACGGAAGTTTATGAAAAACTGTTTTTT.

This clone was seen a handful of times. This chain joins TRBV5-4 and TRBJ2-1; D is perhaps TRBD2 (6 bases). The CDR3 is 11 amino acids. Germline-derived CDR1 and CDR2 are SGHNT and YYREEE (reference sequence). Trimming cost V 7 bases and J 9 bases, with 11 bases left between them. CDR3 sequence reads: CASSSVSEQFF. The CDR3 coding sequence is TGTGCCAGCTCTAGCGTAAGTGAGCAGTTCTTC. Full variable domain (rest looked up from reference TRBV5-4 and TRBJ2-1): ETGVTQSPTHLIKTRGQQVTLRCSSQSGHNTVSWYQQALGQGPQFIFQYYREEENGRGNFPPRFSGLQFPNYSSELNVNALELDDSALYLCASSSVSEQFFGPGTRLTVL.

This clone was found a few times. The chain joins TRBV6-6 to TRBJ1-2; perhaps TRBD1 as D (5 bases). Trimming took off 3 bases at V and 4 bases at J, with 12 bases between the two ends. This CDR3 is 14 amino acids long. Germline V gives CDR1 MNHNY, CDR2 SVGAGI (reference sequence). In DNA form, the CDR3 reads TGTGCCAGCAGTTATCGGGGGGAAGGCTATGGCTACACCTTC. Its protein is CASSYRGEGYGYTF.

The CDR3 sequence: CAITSRWDTEAFF. Written as DNA, the CDR3 is TGTGCCATCACATCCAGGTGGGACACTGAAGCTTTCTTT. The chain joins TRBV10-3 to TRBJ1-1; D call uncertain. The CDR3 has 13 residues. Germline-derived CDR1 and CDR2 are ENHRY and SYGVKD. V lost 7 bases, J lost 3 bases, and 12 bases lay in between.

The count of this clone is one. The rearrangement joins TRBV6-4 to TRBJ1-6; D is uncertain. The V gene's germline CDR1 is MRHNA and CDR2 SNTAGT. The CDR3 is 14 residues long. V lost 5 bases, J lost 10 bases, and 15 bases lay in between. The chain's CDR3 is CASSLEGGESPLHF. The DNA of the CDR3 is TGTGCCAGCAGTTTGGAGGGAGGAGAATCACCCCTCCACTTT.

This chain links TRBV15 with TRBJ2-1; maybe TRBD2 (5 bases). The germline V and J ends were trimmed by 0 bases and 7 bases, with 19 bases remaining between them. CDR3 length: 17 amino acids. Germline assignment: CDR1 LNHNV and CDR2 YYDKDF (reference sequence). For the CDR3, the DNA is TGTGCCACCAGCAGAGAGGGGAGAACAGCCAAAAAAAATGAGCAGTTCTTC. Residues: CATSREGRTAKKNEQFF.

The CDR3 nucleotides are TGTGCCACCAGTTACCCCGGGACAGGGGACAGCAATGAGCAGTTCTTC. Protein sequence: CATSYPGTGDSNEQFF. V gene TRBV24-1 combines with J gene TRBJ2-1; 10 bases fit TRBD1. The CDR3 extends over 16 amino acids. The V segment lost 6 bases and the J segment 6 bases; nucleotides outside the gene matches: 10. Germline values: CDR1 KGHDR, CDR2 SFDVKD.

Here the CDR3 DNA reads TGCGCCAGCAGTGATGTTAAAGCGGGAGATCACGAGCAGTACTTC. It yields the protein CASSDVKAGDHEQYF. The V call is TRBV10-1, the J call TRBJ2-7; the match to TRBD2 covers 8 bases. CDR3 length: 15 amino acids. The junction had 9 bases not matched to a gene; V was cut back by 3 bases and J by 5 bases. Germline V gene lookup returns CDR1 WNHNN and CDR2 SYGVQD (reference sequence).

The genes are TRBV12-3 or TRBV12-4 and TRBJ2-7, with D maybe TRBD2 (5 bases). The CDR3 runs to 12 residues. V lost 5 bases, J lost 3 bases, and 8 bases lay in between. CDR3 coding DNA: TGTGCCAGCAGTCGTGACTACTACGAGCAGTACTTC. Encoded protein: CASSRDYYEQYF.

Here the CDR3 reads CASSQGGEKLFF. The CDR3 DNA reads as TGTGCCAGCAGTCAGGGGGGAGAAAAACTGTTTTTT. The rearrangement joins TRBV2 to TRBJ1-4, with TRBD1 identical over 7 bases. This CDR3 region has 12 residues. From germline, CDR1 is SNHLY and CDR2 FYNNEI. Trimming at V came to 5 bases and at J to 8 bases, leaving 2 bases not matched to a gene.

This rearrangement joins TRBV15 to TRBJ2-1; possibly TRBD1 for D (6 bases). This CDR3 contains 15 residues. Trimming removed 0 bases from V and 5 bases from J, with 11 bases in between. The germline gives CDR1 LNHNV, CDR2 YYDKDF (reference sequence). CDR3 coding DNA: TGTGCCACCAGCAGAGATCCAGGGGCCGACAATGAGCAGTTCTTC. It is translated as CATSRDPGADNEQFF.

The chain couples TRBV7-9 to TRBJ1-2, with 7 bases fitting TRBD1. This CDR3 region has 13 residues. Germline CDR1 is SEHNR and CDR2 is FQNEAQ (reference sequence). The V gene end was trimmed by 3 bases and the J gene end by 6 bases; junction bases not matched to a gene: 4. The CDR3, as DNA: TGTGCCAGCAGCTTTAGGCAGGGGGATGGCTACACCTTC. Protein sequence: CASSFRQGDGYTF.

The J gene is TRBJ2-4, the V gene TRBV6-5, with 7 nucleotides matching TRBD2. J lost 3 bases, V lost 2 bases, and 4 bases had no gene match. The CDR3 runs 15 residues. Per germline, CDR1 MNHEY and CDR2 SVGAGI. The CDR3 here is CASSYRGEGKNIQYF. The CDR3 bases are TGTGCCAGCAGTTACCGGGGGGAGGGCAAAAACATTCAGTACTTC.

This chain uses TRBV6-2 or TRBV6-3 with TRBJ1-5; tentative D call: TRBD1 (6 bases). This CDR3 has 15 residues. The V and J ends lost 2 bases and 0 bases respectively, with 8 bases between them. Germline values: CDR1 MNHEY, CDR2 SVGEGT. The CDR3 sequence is CASSYRDTSNQPQHF. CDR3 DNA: TGTGCCAGCAGTTACCGGGACACTAGCAATCAGCCCCAGCATTTT.

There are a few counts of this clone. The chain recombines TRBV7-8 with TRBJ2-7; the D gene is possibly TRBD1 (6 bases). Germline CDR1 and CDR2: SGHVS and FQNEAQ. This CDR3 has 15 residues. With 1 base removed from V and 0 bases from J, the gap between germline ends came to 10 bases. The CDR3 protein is CASSLEATGSYEQYF. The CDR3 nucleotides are TGTGCCAGCAGCTTAGAAGCGACAGGCTCCTACGAGCAGTACTTC.

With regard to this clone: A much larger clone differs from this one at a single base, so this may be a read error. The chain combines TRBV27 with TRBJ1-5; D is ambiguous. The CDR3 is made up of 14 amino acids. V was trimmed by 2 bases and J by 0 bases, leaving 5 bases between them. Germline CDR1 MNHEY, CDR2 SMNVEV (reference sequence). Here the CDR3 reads CASSLRDSNQPQHF. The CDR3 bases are TGTGCCAGCAGTTTACGGGATAGCAATCAGCCCCAGCATTTT.

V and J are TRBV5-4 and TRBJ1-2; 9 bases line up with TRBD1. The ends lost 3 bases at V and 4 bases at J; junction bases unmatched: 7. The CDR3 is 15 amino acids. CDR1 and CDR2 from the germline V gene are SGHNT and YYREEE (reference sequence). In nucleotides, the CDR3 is TGTGCCAGCAGCTATTCCGGGACAGGGTTCTATGGCTACACCTTC. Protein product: CASSYSGTGFYGYTF.